The TCR beta chain described here comes from a study of T-cell reconstitution after alpha-beta-depleted transplantation in children. Per germline, CDR1 MNHEY and CDR2 SMNVEV (reference sequence). J was trimmed by 1 base and V by 2 bases; bases with no gene match: 6. CDR3 size: 17 residues. This clonotype was seen a few times. Its antigen is not identified. A library of TCRbeta sequences, prepared with unique molecular identifiers, was generated. TCRdb analysed the PCR reads with MiXCR anew, one entry per CDR3 protein. The sample contains about 200,000 distinct CDR3 sequences, about 8.7% of which appear only once. Study-level results: Newly generated T cells supplied most T-cell counts and diversity one year post-transplant. Where some patients showed high TCRbeta diversity at day 60, it came from recipient T cells and thymic progenitors that had survived. Several hundred expanded graft clones reportedly gave rise to the alpha-beta T cells present about two months after transplant.

The sample was PBMCs, mostly from graft donor cells, taken 360 days after TCRalphabeta/CD19-depleted stem cell transplant. The chain recombines TRBV27 with TRBJ2-2, with 8 positions matching TRBD2. The origin of this receptor is a male patient aged 2-9 years who had a stem cell transplant for acute myeloid leukemia, so the T cells may come from the graft donor. The CDR3 region is CASSLVAGLQNTGELFF. CDR3 nucleotide sequence: TGTGCCAGCAGTTTAGTAGCGGGACTACAGAACACCGGGGAGCTGTTTTTT.